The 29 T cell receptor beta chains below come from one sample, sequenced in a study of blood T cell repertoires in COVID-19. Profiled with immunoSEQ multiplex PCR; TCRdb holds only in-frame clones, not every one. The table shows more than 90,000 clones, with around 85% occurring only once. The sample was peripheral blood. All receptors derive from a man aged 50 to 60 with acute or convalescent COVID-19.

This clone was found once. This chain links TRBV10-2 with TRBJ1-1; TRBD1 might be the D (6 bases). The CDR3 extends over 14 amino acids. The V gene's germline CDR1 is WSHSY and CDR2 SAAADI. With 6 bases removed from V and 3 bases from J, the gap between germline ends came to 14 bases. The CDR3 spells CASSPGGGYTEAFF. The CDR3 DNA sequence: TGCGCCAGCAGCCCGGGAGGGGGGTACACTGAAGCTTTCTTT.

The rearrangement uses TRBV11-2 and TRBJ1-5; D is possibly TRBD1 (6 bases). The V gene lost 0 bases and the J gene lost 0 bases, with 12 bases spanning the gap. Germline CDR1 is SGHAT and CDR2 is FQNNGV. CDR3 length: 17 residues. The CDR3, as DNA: TGTGCCAGCAGCTTAGAGGGGGCTTTGAATAGCAATCAGCCCCAGCATTTT. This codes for CASSLEGALNSNQPQHF.

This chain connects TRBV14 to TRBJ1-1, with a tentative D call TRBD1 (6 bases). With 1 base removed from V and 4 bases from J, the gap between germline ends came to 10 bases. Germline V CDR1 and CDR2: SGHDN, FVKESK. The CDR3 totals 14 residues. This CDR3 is CASSQGGRGTEAFF. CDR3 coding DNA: TGTGCCAGCAGCCAAGGGGGGCGCGGCACTGAAGCTTTCTTT.

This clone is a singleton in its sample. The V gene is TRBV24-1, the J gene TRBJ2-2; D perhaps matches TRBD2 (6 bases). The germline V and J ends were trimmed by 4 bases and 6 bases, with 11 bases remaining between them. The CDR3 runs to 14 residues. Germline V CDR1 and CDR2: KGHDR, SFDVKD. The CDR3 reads CATSDPGRSGELFF. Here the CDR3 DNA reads TGTGCCACCAGTGACCCTGGGAGGTCCGGGGAGCTGTTTTTT.

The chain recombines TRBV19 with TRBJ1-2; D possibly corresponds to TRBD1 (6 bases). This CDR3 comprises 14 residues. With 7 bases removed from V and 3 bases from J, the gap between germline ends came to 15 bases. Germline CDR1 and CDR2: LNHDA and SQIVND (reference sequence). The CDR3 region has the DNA TGTGCCAGTACCCCCGGACAGTCTCACTATGGCTACACCTTC. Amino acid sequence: CASTPGQSHYGYTF.

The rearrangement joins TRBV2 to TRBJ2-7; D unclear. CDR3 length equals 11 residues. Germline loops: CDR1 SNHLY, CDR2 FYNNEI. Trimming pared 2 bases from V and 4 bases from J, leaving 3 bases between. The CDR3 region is CASSERYEQYF. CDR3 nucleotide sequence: TGTGCCAGCAGTGAACGGTACGAGCAGTACTTC.

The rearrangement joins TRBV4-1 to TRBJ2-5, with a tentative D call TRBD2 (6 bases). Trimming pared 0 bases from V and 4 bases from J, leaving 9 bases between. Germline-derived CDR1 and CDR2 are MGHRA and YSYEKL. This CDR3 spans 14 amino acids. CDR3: CASSQEGGVETQYF. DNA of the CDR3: TGCGCCAGCAGCCAAGAGGGGGGAGTAGAGACCCAGTACTTC.

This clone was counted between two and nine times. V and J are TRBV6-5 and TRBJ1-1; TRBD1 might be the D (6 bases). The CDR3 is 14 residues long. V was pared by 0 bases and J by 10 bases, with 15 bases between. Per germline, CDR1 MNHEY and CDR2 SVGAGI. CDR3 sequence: CASSYSIGQGRAFF. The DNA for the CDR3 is TGTGCCAGCAGTTACTCGATAGGGCAGGGGAGAGCTTTCTTT.

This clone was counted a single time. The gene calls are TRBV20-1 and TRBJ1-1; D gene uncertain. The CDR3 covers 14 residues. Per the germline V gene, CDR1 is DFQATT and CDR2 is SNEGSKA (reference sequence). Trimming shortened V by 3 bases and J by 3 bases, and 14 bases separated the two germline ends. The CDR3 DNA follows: TGCAGTGCTAGTCGACGGAGGTTGGACACTGAAGCTTTCTTT. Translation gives CSASRRRLDTEAFF.

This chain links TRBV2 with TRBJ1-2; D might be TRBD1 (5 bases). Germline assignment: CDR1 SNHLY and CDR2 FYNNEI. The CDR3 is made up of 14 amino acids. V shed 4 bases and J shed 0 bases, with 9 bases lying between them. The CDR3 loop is CASSVTVSNYGYTF. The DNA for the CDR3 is TGTGCCAGCAGTGTGACAGTTTCTAACTATGGCTACACCTTC.

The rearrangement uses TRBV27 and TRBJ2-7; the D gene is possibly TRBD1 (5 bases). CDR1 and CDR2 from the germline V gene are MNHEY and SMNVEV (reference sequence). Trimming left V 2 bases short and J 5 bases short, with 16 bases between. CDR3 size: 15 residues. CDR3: CASSLGWADSHEQYF. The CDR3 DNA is TGTGCCAGCAGTTTAGGGTGGGCCGACAGCCACGAGCAGTACTTC.

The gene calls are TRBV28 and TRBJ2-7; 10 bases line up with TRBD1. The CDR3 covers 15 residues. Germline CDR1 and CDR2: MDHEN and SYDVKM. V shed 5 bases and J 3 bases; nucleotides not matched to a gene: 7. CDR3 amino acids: CASSGQGVDYYEQYF. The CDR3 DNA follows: TGTGCCAGCAGTGGACAGGGGGTGGATTACTACGAGCAGTACTTC.

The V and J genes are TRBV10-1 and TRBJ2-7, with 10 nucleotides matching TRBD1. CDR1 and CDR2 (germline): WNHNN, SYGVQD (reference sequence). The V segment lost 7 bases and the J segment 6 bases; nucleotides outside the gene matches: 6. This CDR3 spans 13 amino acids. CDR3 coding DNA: TGCGCCAGCACTCGGGACAGGGGAGGCGAGCAGTACTTC. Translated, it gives CASTRDRGGEQYF.

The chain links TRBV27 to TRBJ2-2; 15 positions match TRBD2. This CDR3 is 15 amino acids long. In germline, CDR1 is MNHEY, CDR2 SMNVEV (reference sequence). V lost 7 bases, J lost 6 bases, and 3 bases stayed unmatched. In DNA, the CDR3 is TGTGCCAGCACCAGGACTAGCGGGAGGGCCGGGGAGCTGTTTTTT. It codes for CASTRTSGRAGELFF.

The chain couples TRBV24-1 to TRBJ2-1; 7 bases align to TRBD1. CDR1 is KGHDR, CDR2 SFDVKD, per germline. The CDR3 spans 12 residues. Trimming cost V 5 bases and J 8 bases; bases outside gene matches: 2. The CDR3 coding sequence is TGTGCCACCAGTGGCCAGGGGGATGAGCAGTTCTTC. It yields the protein CATSGQGDEQFF.

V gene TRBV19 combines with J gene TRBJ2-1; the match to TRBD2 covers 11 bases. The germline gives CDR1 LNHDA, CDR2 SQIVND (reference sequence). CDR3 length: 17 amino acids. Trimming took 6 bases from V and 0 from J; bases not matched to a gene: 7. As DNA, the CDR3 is TGTGCCAGTAGCTTTAAGACTAGCGGGGTCTCCTACAATGAGCAGTTCTTC. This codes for CASSFKTSGVSYNEQFF.

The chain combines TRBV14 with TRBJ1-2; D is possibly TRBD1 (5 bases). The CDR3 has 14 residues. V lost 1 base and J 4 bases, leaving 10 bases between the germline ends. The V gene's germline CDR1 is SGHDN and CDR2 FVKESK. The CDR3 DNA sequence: TGTGCCAGCAGCCAAGGAAGGCAGGGCTATGGCTACACCTTC. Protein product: CASSQGRQGYGYTF.

Written as DNA, the CDR3 is TGTGCCACGTTGCCGTATGCGGGAGGAACAGATACGCAGTATTTT. This encodes CATLPYAGGTDTQYF. This rearrangement joins TRBV19 to TRBJ2-3; 8 nucleotides match TRBD2. Per the germline V gene, CDR1 is LNHDA and CDR2 is SQIVND (reference sequence). V lost 10 bases, J lost 3 bases, and 12 bases stayed unmatched. The CDR3 is 15 amino acids.

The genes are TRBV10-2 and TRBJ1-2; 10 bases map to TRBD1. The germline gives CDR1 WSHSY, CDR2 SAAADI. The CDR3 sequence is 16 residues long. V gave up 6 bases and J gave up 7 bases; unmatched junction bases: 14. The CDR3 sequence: CASSATGGSYGGGYTF. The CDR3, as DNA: TGCGCCAGCAGCGCGACAGGGGGCTCATATGGAGGTGGCTACACCTTC.

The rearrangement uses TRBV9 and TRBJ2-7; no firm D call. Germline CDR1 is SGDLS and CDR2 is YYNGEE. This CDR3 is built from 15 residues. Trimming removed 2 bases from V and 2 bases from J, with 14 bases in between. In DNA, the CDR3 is TGTGCCAGCAGCGTTTCTTCGGGTCTCCCCTACGAGCAGTACTTC. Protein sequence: CASSVSSGLPYEQYF.

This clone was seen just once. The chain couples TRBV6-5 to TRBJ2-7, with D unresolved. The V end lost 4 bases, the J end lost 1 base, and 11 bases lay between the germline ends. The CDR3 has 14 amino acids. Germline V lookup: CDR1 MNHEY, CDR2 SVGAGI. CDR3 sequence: CASSLSDTSYEQYF. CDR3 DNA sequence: TGTGCCAGCAGTTTATCCGACACGTCCTACGAGCAGTACTTC.

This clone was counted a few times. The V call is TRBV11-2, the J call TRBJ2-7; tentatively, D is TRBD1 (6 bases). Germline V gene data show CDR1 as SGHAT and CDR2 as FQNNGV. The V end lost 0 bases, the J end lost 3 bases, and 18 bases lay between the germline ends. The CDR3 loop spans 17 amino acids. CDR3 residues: CASSLEAMSEQGYEQYF. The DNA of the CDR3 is TGTGCCAGCAGCTTAGAAGCTATGTCTGAACAGGGCTACGAGCAGTACTTC.

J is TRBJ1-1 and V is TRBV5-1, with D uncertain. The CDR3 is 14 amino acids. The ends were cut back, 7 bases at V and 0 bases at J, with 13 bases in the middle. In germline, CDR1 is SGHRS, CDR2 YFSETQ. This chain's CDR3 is CASGLHPMNTEAFF. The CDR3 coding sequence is TGCGCCAGCGGGCTCCACCCAATGAACACTGAAGCTTTCTTT.

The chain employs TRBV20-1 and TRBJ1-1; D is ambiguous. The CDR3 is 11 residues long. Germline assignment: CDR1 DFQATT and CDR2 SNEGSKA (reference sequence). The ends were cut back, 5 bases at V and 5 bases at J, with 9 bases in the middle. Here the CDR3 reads CSASGRTEAFF. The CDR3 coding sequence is TGCAGTGCTTCCGGGAGGACTGAAGCTTTCTTT.

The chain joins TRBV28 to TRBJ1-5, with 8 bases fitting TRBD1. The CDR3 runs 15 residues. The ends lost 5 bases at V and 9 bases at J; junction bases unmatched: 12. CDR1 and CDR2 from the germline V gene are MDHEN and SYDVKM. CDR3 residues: CASSPQTGEVWPQHF. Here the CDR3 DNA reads TGTGCCAGCAGTCCCCAGACAGGGGAAGTTTGGCCCCAGCATTTT.

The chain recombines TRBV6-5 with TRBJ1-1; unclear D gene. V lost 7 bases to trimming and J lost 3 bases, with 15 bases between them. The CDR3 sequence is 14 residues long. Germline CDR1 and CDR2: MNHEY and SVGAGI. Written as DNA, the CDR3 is TGTGCCAGCACCCTACCCCCACAGCACACTGAAGCTTTCTTT. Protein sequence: CASTLPPQHTEAFF.

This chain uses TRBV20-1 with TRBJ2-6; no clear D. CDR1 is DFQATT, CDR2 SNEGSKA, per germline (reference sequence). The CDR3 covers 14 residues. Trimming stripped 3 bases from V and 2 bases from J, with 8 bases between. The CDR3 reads CSASEIAGANVLTF. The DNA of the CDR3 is TGCAGTGCTAGTGAAATAGCTGGGGCCAACGTCCTGACTTTC.

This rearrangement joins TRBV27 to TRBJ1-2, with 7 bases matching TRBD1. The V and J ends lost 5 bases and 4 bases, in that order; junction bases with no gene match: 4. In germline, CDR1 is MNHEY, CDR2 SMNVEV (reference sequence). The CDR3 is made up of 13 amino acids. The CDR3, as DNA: TGTGCCAGCAGTCCAAGACAGGGCTATGGCTACACCTTC. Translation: CASSPRQGYGYTF.

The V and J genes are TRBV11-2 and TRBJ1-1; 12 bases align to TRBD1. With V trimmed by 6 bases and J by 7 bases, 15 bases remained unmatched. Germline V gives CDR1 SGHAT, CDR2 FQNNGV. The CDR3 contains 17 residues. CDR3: CASRKDRDRGRGGEAFF. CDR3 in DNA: TGTGCCAGCAGAAAAGACCGGGACAGGGGGCGTGGGGGTGAAGCTTTCTTT.